A selection of T cell receptor beta chains follows, all from one sample in a study of blood T cells in healthy people across ages. A single record per CDR3 protein comes from TCRdb applying MiXCR to the 5' RACE reads. The table has 850,000 to 950,000 distinct CDR3 sequences, more than 25% seen once. Sample: blood. Receptors originate from a woman older than 75 in good health. CDR3s include the opening cysteine and the closing phenylalanine or tryptophan. A D gene is named only where the DNA matches it firmly. Size tells how often a clone was seen (once, few, many) or the class of an expanded clone, and some rows leave it out.

d_gene	j_gene	abundance	len	v_gene	CDR3aa	CDR3nt
TRBD2	TRBJ2-1	-	13	TRBV5-1	CASWTSGLGEQFF	TGCGCCAGTTGGACTAGCGGCCTCGGCGAGCAGTTCTTC
TRBD2	TRBJ2-3	few	15	TRBV6-5	CASSKPSGGEDTQYF	TGTGCCAGCAGTAAACCTAGCGGGGGGGAGGATACGCAGTATTTT
-	TRBJ1-6	-	15	TRBV7-2	CASSLGWGGNSPLHF	TGTGCCAGCAGCTTAGGATGGGGAGGTAATTCACCCCTCCACTTT
-	TRBJ2-1	-	15	TRBV5-5	CASSPTVGLSNEQFF	TGTGCCAGCAGCCCCACCGTGGGGCTGAGTAATGAGCAGTTCTTC
-	TRBJ1-5	many	14	TRBV9	CASSVAGGNQPQHF	TGTGCCAGCAGCGTAGCAGGGGGCAATCAGCCCCAGCATTTT
-	TRBJ2-3	-	13	TRBV12-3/TRBV12-4	CVSSLLGTDTEYF	TGTGTCAGCAGTTTATTGGGAACAGATACGGAGTATTTT
TRBD2	TRBJ2-1	many	15	TRBV7-2	CASRGNHTSGNEQFF	TGTGCCAGCAGGGGGAACCATACTAGCGGGAATGAGCAGTTCTTC
TRBD1	TRBJ2-4	many	15	TRBV7-9	CASSSPRTGGNIQYF	TGTGCCAGCAGCTCACCGAGGACAGGGGGAAACATTCAGTACTTC
-	TRBJ1-5	many	15	TRBV25-1	CASSARRDSNQPQHF	TGTGCCAGCAGTGCCAGGAGGGATAGCAATCAGCCCCAGCATTTT
-	TRBJ1-2	many	15	TRBV7-2	CASSPPGDPNYGYTF	TGTGCCAGCAGCCCCCCCGGGGATCCGAACTATGGCTACACCTTC
-	TRBJ1-5	many	15	TRBV6-8	CASSYGGVSNQPQHF	TGTGCCAGCAGTTACGGTGGAGTGAGCAATCAGCCCCAGCATTTT
-	TRBJ2-5	-	13	TRBV5-1	CASSSGQQESQYF	TGCGCCAGCAGCTCCGGACAACAAGAGTCCCAGTACTTC
TRBD2	TRBJ2-1	-	15	TRBV12-3/TRBV12-4	CASLGRLAGSNEQFF	TGTGCCAGCTTAGGAAGACTAGCGGGCAGCAATGAGCAGTTCTTC
TRBD1	TRBJ1-4	once	14	TRBV6-2/TRBV6-3	CASRAGQGYEKLFF	TGTGCCAGCAGAGCGGGACAGGGGTACGAAAAACTGTTTTTT
-	TRBJ2-3	-	16	TRBV19	CASSIASPRSTDTQYF	TGTGCCAGTAGTATCGCATCGCCTAGGTCCACAGATACGCAGTATTTT
-	TRBJ2-5	-	12	TRBV6-2/TRBV6-3	CASSAEGETQYF	TGTGCCAGCAGCGCCGAGGGGGAGACCCAGTACTTC
-	TRBJ2-1	many	14	TRBV15	CATSRLLTNNEQFF	TGTGCCACCAGCAGACTCCTAACTAACAATGAGCAGTTCTTC
-	TRBJ2-4	-	14	TRBV11-3	CASSLNARQDIQYF	TGTGCCAGCAGCTTAAACGCCCGGCAGGACATTCAGTACTTC
-	TRBJ2-1	-	15	TRBV10-3	CTISERQEPYNEQFF	TGTACCATCAGTGAGCGGCAGGAGCCTTACAATGAGCAGTTCTTC
TRBD2	TRBJ2-1	many	13	TRBV11-3	CASRGLADNEQFF	TGTGCCAGCAGGGGACTAGCGGACAATGAGCAGTTCTTC
TRBD2	TRBJ2-5	few	15	TRBV3-1	CASRYAGTSGETQYF	TGTGCCAGCAGATACGCAGGGACTAGCGGAGAGACCCAGTACTTC
TRBD2	TRBJ2-2	few	16	TRBV6-2/TRBV6-3	CASRGRLAENTGELFF	TGTGCCAGCAGAGGCCGACTAGCGGAGAACACCGGGGAGCTGTTTTTT
-	TRBJ1-2	many	15	TRBV5-4	CASSLIGADNYGYTF	TGTGCCAGCAGCTTGATAGGGGCAGATAACTATGGCTACACCTTC
TRBD1	TRBJ1-1	-	14	TRBV20-1	CSAWRTGEAAEAFF	TGCAGTGCTTGGAGGACAGGGGAGGCCGCTGAAGCTTTCTTT
-	TRBJ2-2	few	17	TRBV4-3	CASSQGVRGQGTGELFF	TGCGCCAGCAGCCAAGGGGTGCGCGGCCAGGGAACCGGGGAGCTGTTTTTT
-	TRBJ2-5	-	14	TRBV6-6	CAGSYSGAGETQYF	TGTGCCGGCAGTTACTCGGGGGCTGGGGAGACCCAGTACTTC
TRBD1	TRBJ1-2	-	15	TRBV7-9	CASSSLTGGARGYTF	TGTGCCAGCAGCTCCCTTACAGGGGGCGCGAGGGGCTACACCTTC
-	TRBJ1-5	few	15	TRBV20-1	CSARDSAEIIQPQHF	TGCAGTGCTAGAGATTCGGCTGAGATAATTCAGCCCCAGCATTTT
-	TRBJ2-2	-	14	TRBV12-3/TRBV12-4	CASSFRGRAGEQFF	TGTGCCAGCAGTTTTAGGGGGAGAGCCGGGGAGCAGTTTTTT
-	TRBJ2-3	-	15	TRBV15	CATSRDGGWLDTQYF	TGTGCCACCAGCAGAGATGGGGGTTGGTTGGATACGCAGTATTTT
-	TRBJ2-5	-	15	TRBV18	CASSPQTAYQETQYF	TGTGCCAGCTCACCACAAACAGCGTACCAAGAGACCCAGTACTTC
-	TRBJ2-5	many	14	TRBV15	CATSRGTEKETQYF	TGTGCCACCAGCAGGGGGACCGAAAAAGAGACCCAGTACTTC
TRBD1	TRBJ1-5	-	16	TRBV5-1	CASSFSGTGPNQPQHF	TGCGCCAGCAGCTTCTCCGGGACAGGGCCCAATCAGCCCCAGCATTTT
-	TRBJ2-1	-	16	TRBV5-1	CASSLDSSSSYNEQFF	TGCGCCAGCAGCCTCGATTCTTCGAGCTCCTACAATGAGCAGTTCTTC
-	TRBJ2-7	-	12	TRBV20-1	CSARSIIYEQYF	TGCAGTGCTAGGAGTATTATCTACGAGCAGTACTTC
TRBD1	TRBJ2-6	many	18	TRBV5-4	CASSLEGGPISGANVLTF	TGTGCCAGCAGCTTGGAAGGGGGCCCAATCTCTGGGGCCAACGTCCTGACTTTC
-	TRBJ2-1	many	13	TRBV7-9	CASSVLVGNEQFF	TGTGCCAGCAGCGTACTCGTGGGCAATGAGCAGTTCTTC
TRBD2	TRBJ2-1	-	16	TRBV11-3	CASSLRSGGLQETQFF	TGTGCCAGCAGCCTAAGGAGCGGGGGCCTTCAAGAGACCCAGTTCTTC
-	TRBJ2-5	-	13	TRBV20-1	CSARVAGPQTQYF	TGCAGTGCTAGAGTAGCAGGGCCACAGACCCAGTACTTC
TRBD2	TRBJ2-3	once	16	TRBV20-1	CSARDISGILTDTQYF	TGCAGTGCTAGAGATATAAGCGGGATTTTGACAGATACGCAGTATTTT
-	TRBJ1-2	few	13	TRBV6-2/TRBV6-3	CASRTGALNGYTF	TGTGCCAGCAGGACGGGGGCTTTGAATGGCTACACCTTC
-	TRBJ2-5	many	15	TRBV27	CASSFLGTQGGTQYF	TGTGCCAGCAGCTTCCTCGGGACTCAGGGAGGGACCCAGTACTTC
TRBD1	TRBJ1-5	-	17	TRBV25-1	CASSEGQGRTFNQPQHF	TGTGCCAGCAGTGAGGGACAGGGGAGAACCTTCAATCAGCCCCAGCATTTT
-	TRBJ1-2	many	13	TRBV15	CATSRQALYGYTF	TGTGCCACCAGCAGACAGGCACTCTATGGCTACACCTTC
-	TRBJ2-2	few	15	TRBV3-1	CASSLDSRNTGELFF	TGTGCCAGCAGCTTAGACTCCCGGAACACCGGGGAGCTGTTTTTT
TRBD2	TRBJ2-1	many	15	TRBV20-1	CSASYSGESLHEQFF	TGCAGTGCTAGCTACAGCGGGGAATCTTTACACGAGCAGTTCTTC
TRBD1	TRBJ2-1	many	14	TRBV28	CASSPATGPDEQFF	TGTGCCAGCAGTCCAGCGACAGGGCCGGATGAGCAGTTCTTC
TRBD1	TRBJ1-5	-	16	TRBV4-3	CASSPGSGRGNQPQHF	TGCGCCAGCAGCCCGGGCAGTGGCAGGGGGAATCAGCCCCAGCATTTT
-	TRBJ2-3	many	18	TRBV7-6	CASSLVPRYSPGTDTQYF	TGTGCCAGCAGCTTAGTCCCGAGATATTCCCCCGGCACAGATACGCAGTATTTT
TRBD1	TRBJ2-2	once	17	TRBV5-1	CASSYNLPGQGTGERFF	TGCGCCAGCAGCTACAATTTGCCGGGACAGGGGACCGGGGAGCGGTTTTTT
-	TRBJ1-1	-	14	TRBV10-3	CAISEKGRNTEAFF	TGTGCCATCAGTGAGAAGGGGCGGAACACTGAAGCTTTCTTT
-	TRBJ2-1	many	14	TRBV6-2/TRBV6-3	CASSFSGDYNEQFF	TGTGCCAGCAGTTTTAGCGGAGATTACAATGAGCAGTTCTTC
-	TRBJ1-1	few	16	TRBV10-3	CAIRTARSGLDTEAFF	TGTGCCATACGGACAGCTCGGTCGGGTTTGGACACTGAAGCTTTCTTT
TRBD2	TRBJ2-5	-	18	TRBV5-1	CASSARLSGGFKLETQYF	TGCGCCAGCAGCGCCCGACTGAGCGGGGGGTTTAAGTTGGAGACCCAGTACTTC
-	TRBJ1-1	many	14	TRBV5-5	CASSLWAQNTEAFF	TGTGCCAGCAGCTTGTGGGCTCAGAACACTGAAGCTTTCTTT
-	TRBJ2-1	many	15	TRBV5-4	CASSLFRGEGDEQFF	TGTGCCAGCAGCTTATTCAGGGGCGAGGGAGATGAGCAGTTCTTC
TRBD2	TRBJ2-1	-	16	TRBV19	CASSGGGGSSYNEQFF	TGTGCCAGTAGTGGCGGGGGGGGGAGCTCCTACAATGAGCAGTTCTTC
-	TRBJ1-2	many	13	TRBV6-2/TRBV6-3	CASSYEGVRGYTF	TGTGCCAGCAGTTACGAAGGAGTTAGGGGCTACACCTTC
TRBD1	TRBJ2-5	many	15	TRBV5-1	CASSLGQGVSETQYF	TGCGCCAGCAGCTTGGGACAGGGTGTCTCCGAGACCCAGTACTTC
-	TRBJ1-1	few	14	TRBV6-2/TRBV6-3	CASSYRQGSTEAFF	TGTGCCAGCAGTTACCGGCAGGGGAGCACTGAAGCTTTCTTT